This T cell receptor (beta chain) was identified during a study of vaccination effects on CD4 cells after COVID-19. V lost 3 bases and J lost 0, with 17 bases in between. The CDR3 length is 17 residues. CDR1 and CDR2 from the germline V gene are KGHSH and LQKENI. Profiling relied on immunoSEQ multiplex PCR, and the TCRdb table lists in-frame clones only, not all of them. The data contain roughly 67,000 clones, about four fifths of them seen just once; the ten biggest clones take up about 11%. Ahead of sequencing, the ViraFEST assay grew antigen-specific CD4+ T cells using viral peptide pools. Cells that had been cultured for approximately ten days were the source of isolated CD4+ T cells. The healthy vaccine recipients, who had no prior SARS-CoV-2 infection, showed negative nucleocapsid antibodies. This clone has just one count. What it recognizes is unknown.

The chain is built from TRBV18 and TRBJ1-1; D ambiguous. The source is a human donor who received a COVID-19 vaccine. Sequenced here: CD4+ T cells from PBMCs cultured with SARS-CoV-2 spike peptides, sampled before COVID-19 vaccination. For the CDR3, the DNA is TGTGCCAGCTCACCTAGGAGGGTTTCAGTTATGAACACTGAAGCTTTCTTT. Translation: CASSPRRVSVMNTEAFF.